Listed below are T cell receptor beta chains from one sample, sequenced in a study of response to subunit inactivated influenza vaccine. One entry per CDR3 protein, called by TCRdb with MiXCR from the RT-PCR reads. The sample shows roughly 650,000 distinct CDR3 sequences, around 14% of them seen only once. Sample: PBMCs from blood, taken 11 to 12 days after vaccination. The receptors shown here come from a middle-aged man who received an inactivated influenza vaccine. Both conserved end residues are part of each CDR3. A D gene is named only where the DNA matches it firmly. Clone size appears in some rows only: once, few, many, or a class for an expanded clone.

d_call j_call v_call clone_size cdr3_length cdr3_aa cdr3_nt
TRBD1 TRBJ1-2 TRBV15 NA 15 CATSNEQGVNYGYTF TGTGCCACCAGCAACGAACAGGGGGTCAACTATGGCTACACCTTC
NA TRBJ1-4 TRBV29-1 NA 14 CSVGSGTSGEKLFF TGCAGCGTTGGTAGTGGGACGAGTGGTGAAAAACTGTTTTTT
TRBD1 TRBJ1-4 TRBV2 many 14 CASRPGQGVEKLFF TGTGCCAGCAGACCCGGACAGGGGGTTGAAAAACTGTTTTTT
NA TRBJ1-2 TRBV7-9 NA 12 CASSLGDSGRTF TGTGCCAGCAGCTTAGGTGACAGCGGCAGAACCTTC
TRBD1 TRBJ1-1 TRBV12-3/TRBV12-4 NA 15 CASSSGQVLNTEAFF TGTGCCAGCAGTTCCGGACAGGTGCTGAACACTGAAGCTTTCTTT
NA TRBJ1-1 TRBV18 few 18 CASSRVDRLNSGAHEAFF TGTGCCAGCTCCCGGGTGGACCGACTTAATTCGGGGGCGCACGAAGCTTTCTTT
TRBD2 TRBJ2-3 TRBV11-2 few 18 CASSMGLAGAFGTDTQYF TGTGCCAGCAGCATGGGACTAGCGGGGGCCTTCGGGACAGATACGCAGTATTTT
NA TRBJ2-7 TRBV23-1 few 13 CASSQSFCYEQYF TGCGCCAGCAGTCAATCGTTCTGCTACGAGCAGTACTTC
NA TRBJ1-1 TRBV25-1 few 15 CASSETGRFNTEAFF TGTGCCAGCAGTGAAACAGGGAGATTTAACACTGAAGCTTTCTTT
TRBD1 TRBJ2-7 TRBV20-1 NA 14 CSARRGQGFYEQYF TGCAGTGCTAGGCGGGGACAGGGTTTCTACGAGCAGTACTTC
NA TRBJ1-2 TRBV12-3/TRBV12-4 NA 13 CASSLLQGVGYTF TGTGCCAGCAGTTTATTGCAGGGCGTTGGCTACACCTTC
NA TRBJ2-1 TRBV7-8 NA 11 CASSLAREQFF TGTGCCAGCAGCTTAGCCAGGGAGCAGTTCTTC
TRBD2 TRBJ2-3 TRBV20-1 NA 17 CSARTQGLAGSTDTQYF TGCAGTGCTAGAACACAGGGACTAGCGGGGTCCACAGATACGCAGTATTTT
TRBD1 TRBJ2-1 TRBV5-5 few 17 CASSLDSDRVYFNEQFF TGTGCCAGCAGCCTCGACTCGGACAGGGTTTATTTCAATGAGCAGTTCTTC
NA TRBJ2-3 TRBV4-3 few 16 CASSQEVGLNTDTQYF TGCGCCAGCAGCCAAGAGGTGGGGCTGAACACAGATACGCAGTATTTT
NA TRBJ2-7 TRBV10-3 many 16 CAISESLGVGVSEQYF TGTGCCATCAGTGAGTCCTTGGGCGTTGGGGTCTCCGAGCAGTACTTC
NA TRBJ1-5 TRBV18 NA 18 CASSHRVGGDYSNQPQHF TGTGCCAGCTCACACAGGGTAGGGGGAGATTATAGCAATCAGCCCCAGCATTTT
TRBD1 TRBJ2-1 TRBV18 few 13 CASSPQQGNEQFF TGTGCCAGCTCACCACAACAGGGGAATGAGCAGTTCTTC
NA TRBJ2-3 TRBV7-8 few 15 CASSGVSGTTDTQYF TGTGCCAGCAGCGGTGTTAGCGGAACAACAGATACGCAGTATTTT
NA TRBJ2-7 TRBV7-9 NA 16 CASSSAMTRTGYEQYF TGTGCCAGCAGCTCAGCAATGACAAGGACTGGGTACGAGCAGTACTTC
TRBD2 TRBJ2-1 TRBV7-9 few 15 CASSPMGLAGNQQFF TGTGCCAGCAGCCCCATGGGACTAGCGGGAAATCAGCAGTTCTTC
NA TRBJ1-2 TRBV12-3/TRBV12-4 few 15 CASSTTLRGFYGYTF TGTGCCAGCAGTACAACCTTACGGGGATTCTATGGCTACACCTTC